The T cell receptor beta chain described here comes from a study of cytomegalovirus exposure and HLA in healthy donors. Study observations and caveats: The tendency of first-cohort TCR clusters to co-occur in the 90 to 150 validation repertoires emerged from a later analysis. According to reports, the classifier identified cytomegalovirus status with high specificity and sensitivity.

As concerns this clone: What it binds is not known.

Germline CDR1 LNHNV, CDR2 YYDKDF (reference sequence). The trim removed 7 bases at V and 5 bases at J, leaving 7 bases unmatched. This CDR3 has 13 residues. Assay: immunoSEQ multiplex PCR; the TCRdb copy retains only in-frame clones and omits some. Of about 160,000 clones listed, approximately 96% are singletons. The donors were in the approximately 120-subject validation cohort; that cohort was separate from the roughly 700-subject first cohort. This TCR came from a woman between 18 and 30 years old in good health and CMV-seronegative. V and J are TRBV15 and TRBJ2-5; 7 bases line up with TRBD2. Sequencing was carried out using PBMCs. CDR3 bases: TGTGCCACCATGCGGGGGTTAAGGGAGACCCAGTACTTC. Amino acids: CATMRGLRETQYF.